This T cell receptor (beta chain) derives from a study of beta chain features in type 1 diabetes. All of the isolated RNA was reverse transcribed, so expressed TCRB transcripts were sequenced. TCRdb keeps only in-frame clones here, not all; method: immunoSEQ multiplex PCR. The table includes a few hundred thousand clones, approximately 28% detected once. In this sample, this clone turned up once. Its antigen remains unidentified. The germline gives CDR1 SGHTA, CDR2 FQGNSA. This CDR3 has 13 amino acids. The V end lost 0 bases, the J end lost 14 bases, and 14 bases lay between the germline ends. Points from the study as a whole: Shorter TCRB CDR3s, moderately but significantly so, were found in Type 1 diabetes patients in all four CD4+ subsets.

There was one heparinised blood draw per donor, averaging roughly 120 mL. It was via CD45RO/CCR7/CD25/CD127/CD95/CD27 that CD4+ naive, central memory, regulatory and stem cell-like memory cells were sorted. Sequencing used naive CD4+ T cells from blood. The source is a young man in good health. The rearrangement links TRBV7-2 to TRBJ2-1; the D is unclear. The CDR3 is CASSLAREADKFF. As DNA, the CDR3 is TGTGCCAGCAGCTTAGCGCGTGAGGCAGATAAGTTCTTC.